A single TCR beta chain is shown here with its context. Antigen: not known. This sample was taken from a study of HIV-infected patients and healthy controls. The overall study: The CD4:CD8 ratio increased slightly in early therapy, but CD8 counts showed no consistent change. Overall study findings and caveats: Significant mean usage differences between HIV-infected patients and controls involved eight alpha and eight beta V genes.

cDNA was made from 500 ng RNA using alpha and beta constant primers. Alpha and beta chain libraries were made separately by chain-specific third strand synthesis with multiplexing indices. MiXCR was run by TCRdb on the 5' RACE reads, yielding one entry per CDR3 protein. This sample has 4,000 to 5,500 distinct CDR3 sequences, with less than 6.5% found just once. Roughly three months, about 14 weeks, into antiretroviral therapy, follow-up blood was collected. The repertoire came from unfractionated whole blood and reflected all unsorted peripheral T cells. Germline V gene data show CDR1 as SGHRS and CDR2 as YFSETQ. With 3 bases removed from V and 5 bases from J, the gap between germline ends came to 9 bases. The CDR3 is made up of 13 amino acids.

The receptor was derived from an adult with HIV infection. Material: blood, obtained during antiretroviral therapy. The J gene is TRBJ1-5, the V gene TRBV5-1; D gene ambiguous. The CDR3 is CASSSRPDQPQHF. CDR3 bases: TGCGCCAGCAGCTCCCGGCCGGATCAGCCCCAGCATTTT.